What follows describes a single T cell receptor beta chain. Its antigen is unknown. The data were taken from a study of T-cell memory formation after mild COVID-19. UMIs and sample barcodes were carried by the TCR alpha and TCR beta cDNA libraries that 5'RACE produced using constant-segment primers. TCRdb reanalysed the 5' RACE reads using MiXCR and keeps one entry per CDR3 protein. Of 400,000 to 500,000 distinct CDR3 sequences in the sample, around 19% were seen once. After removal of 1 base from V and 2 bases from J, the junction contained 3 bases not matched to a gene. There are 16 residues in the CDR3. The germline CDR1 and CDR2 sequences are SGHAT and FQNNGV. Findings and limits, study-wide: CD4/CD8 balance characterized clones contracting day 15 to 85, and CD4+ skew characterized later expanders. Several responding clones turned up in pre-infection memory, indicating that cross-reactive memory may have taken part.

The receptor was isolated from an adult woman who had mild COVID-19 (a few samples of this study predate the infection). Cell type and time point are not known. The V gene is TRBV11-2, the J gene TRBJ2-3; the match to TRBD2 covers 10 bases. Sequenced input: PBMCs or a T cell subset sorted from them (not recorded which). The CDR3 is CASSLALAGATDTQYF. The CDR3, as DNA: TGTGCCAGCAGCTTAGCGCTAGCGGGAGCCACAGATACGCAGTATTTT.